Included here is one TCR beta chain sequence, with context. Its target is not known. This sample was included in a study of Graves' ophthalmopathy and Graves' hyperthyroidism. Investigators amplified TCR beta CDR3 regions from RNA transcripts. The library came from an HTBI-primed first-round RT-PCR and a second-round multiplex PCR. In TCRdb, the multiplex PCR reads were re-called with MiXCR into one record per CDR3 protein. The sample shows roughly 220,000 distinct CDR3 sequences, around 50% of them seen only once. Other autoimmune diseases, uncontrolled infections, pregnancy or lactation led to the exclusion of patients. Study results and limitations: Blood shared most expanded thyroid clonotypes above 0.001 frequency.

Source material: peripheral blood. The clonotype was recovered from an adult man with Graves' ophthalmopathy.

CDR3 protein: CSARVGGLLYGYTF. The CDR3, as DNA: TGCAGTGCTAGAGTTGGGGGTCTTCTATATGGCTACACCTTC. The gene calls are TRBV20-1 and TRBJ1-2, with D possibly TRBD1 on 5 matching bases. CDR3 length: 14 amino acids. The V and J ends lost 1 base and 5 bases respectively, with 14 bases between them. Per the germline V gene, CDR1 is DFQATT and CDR2 is SNEGSKA (reference sequence).